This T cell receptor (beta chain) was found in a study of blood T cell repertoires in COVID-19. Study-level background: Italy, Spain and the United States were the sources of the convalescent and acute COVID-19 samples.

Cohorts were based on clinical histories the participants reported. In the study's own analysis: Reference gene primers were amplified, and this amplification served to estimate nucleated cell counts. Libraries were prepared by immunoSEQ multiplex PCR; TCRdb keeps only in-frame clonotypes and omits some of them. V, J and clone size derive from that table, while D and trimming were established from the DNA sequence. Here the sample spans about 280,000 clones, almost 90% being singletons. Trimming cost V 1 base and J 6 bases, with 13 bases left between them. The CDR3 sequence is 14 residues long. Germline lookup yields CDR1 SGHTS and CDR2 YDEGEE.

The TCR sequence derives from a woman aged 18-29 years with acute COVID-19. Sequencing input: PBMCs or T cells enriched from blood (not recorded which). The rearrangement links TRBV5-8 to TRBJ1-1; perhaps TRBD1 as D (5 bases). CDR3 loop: CASSLREGVAEAFF. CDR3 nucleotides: TGTGCCAGCAGCTTGAGAGAAGGGGTAGCTGAAGCTTTCTTT.